The 17 T cell receptor beta chains given below trace back to one sample, sequenced in a study of blood T cell repertoires in COVID-19 (dated by TCRdb to 2019 to 2021). Library generation was performed with the immunoSEQ multiplex PCR assay. In its TCRdb copy, this immuneACCESS table keeps in-frame sequences only and misses some clones. Where compared with another copy, unresolved V genes explain less than half of these, and the others have no known cause. The sample table holds some 93,000 clones, of which 85% were seen once. The top ten hold about 4% of the sample. Sequencing was carried out using peripheral blood. The receptors shown here come from a man between 60 and 75 years old with acute or convalescent COVID-19.

V usage is TRBV7-9 and J usage is TRBJ2-7, with TRBD2 matching over 7 bases. This CDR3 comprises 12 residues. Per germline, CDR1 SEHNR and CDR2 FQNEAQ (reference sequence). V dropped 11 bases and J dropped 3; count of bases not matched to a gene: 7. The CDR3 coding sequence is TGTGCCGGGGAGGGCAGCCTCTACGAGCAGTACTTC. As protein: CAGEGSLYEQYF.

V and J are TRBV3-1 (or the pseudogene TRBV3-2) and TRBJ2-7; D possibly corresponds to TRBD1 (6 bases). CDR3 length: 15 amino acids. The germline V gene encodes CDR1 LGHDT and CDR2 YNNKEL (reference sequence). The germline V and J ends were trimmed by 3 bases and 1 base, with 13 bases remaining between them. CDR3 DNA: TGTGCCAGCAGCCACTGTGGGGGCCATTCCTACGAGCAGTACTTC. Protein sequence: CASSHCGGHSYEQYF.

The genes are TRBV29-1 and TRBJ1-1; TRBD1 aligns across 8 bases. Germline CDR1 is SQVTM and CDR2 is ANQGSEA. This CDR3 has 13 residues. The trim removed 6 bases at V and 3 bases at J, leaving 6 bases unmatched. Here the CDR3 reads CSVALQGDTEAFF. The DNA of the CDR3 is TGCAGCGTGGCCCTACAGGGGGACACTGAAGCTTTCTTT. Full variable domain (missing parts from reference TRBV29-1 and TRBJ1-1): SAVISQKPSRDICQRGTSLTIQCQVDSQVTMMFWYRQQPGQSLTLIATANQGSEATYESGFVIDKFPISRPNLTFSTLTVSNMSPEDSSIYLCSVALQGDTEAFFGQGTRLTVV.

The chain couples TRBV25-1 to TRBJ2-1; 10 nucleotides line up with TRBD1. The J segment lost 12 bases and the V segment lost 5 bases, leaving 10 bases of the junction unmatched. The germline V gene encodes CDR1 MGHDK and CDR2 SYGVNS. The CDR3 spans 14 residues. For the CDR3, the DNA is TGTGCCAGCAGTTCGGCCGGGACAGGGGTGGGGCAGTTCTTC. Translation: CASSSAGTGVGQFF. The full variable domain, with the rest looked up from reference TRBV25-1 and TRBJ2-1, is EADIYQTPRYLVIGTGKKITLECSQTMGHDKMYWYQQDPGMELHLIHYSYGVNSTEKGDLSSESTVSRIRTEHFPLTLESARPSHTSQYLCASSSAGTGVGQFFGPGTRLTVL.

The chain carries TRBV9 and TRBJ2-1, with D possibly being TRBD1 (6 bases). From germline, CDR1 is SGDLS and CDR2 YYNGEE. V shed 0 bases and J shed 4 bases, with 14 bases lying between them. The CDR3 runs to 16 residues. CDR3 in DNA: TGTGCCAGCAGCGTAGCCCAGGGGCCGCCTTACAATGAGCAGTTCTTC. Its translation: CASSVAQGPPYNEQFF.

The CDR3 region has the DNA TGTGCCAGCAGCTTAAATCCGGGTCCGAACACCGGGGAGCTGTTTTTT. Encoded protein: CASSLNPGPNTGELFF. This chain joins TRBV7-3 and TRBJ2-2; D is undetermined. The germline V gene has CDR1 SGHTA and CDR2 FQGTGA. Trimming took 1 base from V and 0 from J, leaving 9 bases between them. CDR3 length equals 16 residues.

The chain combines TRBV15 with TRBJ2-3; D perhaps matches TRBD2 (6 bases). Trimming pared 0 bases from V and 0 bases from J, leaving 10 bases between. The germline gives CDR1 LNHNV, CDR2 YYDKDF (reference sequence). The CDR3 has 16 amino acids. The chain's CDR3 is CATSRDPSASTDTQYF. In DNA form, the CDR3 reads TGTGCCACCAGCAGAGATCCTAGCGCAAGCACAGATACGCAGTATTTT.

The V gene is TRBV5-1, the J gene TRBJ1-5, with 9 bases identical to TRBD1. With V trimmed by 0 bases and J by 4 bases, 8 bases remained unmatched. Germline V CDR1 and CDR2: SGHRS, YFSETQ. This CDR3 is 17 amino acids long. This CDR3 reads CASSLGSPGTGNQPQHF. Written as DNA, the CDR3 is TGCGCCAGCAGCTTGGGAAGTCCCGGGACAGGGAATCAGCCCCAGCATTTT.

The chain uses TRBV3-1 (or the pseudogene TRBV3-2) and TRBJ2-1; TRBD2 aligns across 12 bases. Germline trimming cut 1 base from V and 7 bases from J; bases unmatched to any gene: 8. This CDR3 contains 17 residues. Germline lookup yields CDR1 LGHDT and CDR2 YNNKEL (reference sequence). The CDR3 loop reads CASSQVSGLAGRNEQFF. In nucleotides, the CDR3 is TGTGCCAGCAGCCAAGTCTCAGGACTAGCGGGAAGAAATGAGCAGTTCTTC.

This clone has just one count. This sequence joins TRBV6-4 and TRBJ2-3; maybe TRBD2 (6 bases). Germline CDR1 and CDR2: MRHNA and SNTAGT. The V gene lost 2 bases and the J gene lost 8 bases, with 11 bases spanning the gap. This CDR3 region has 13 residues. CDR3 sequence: CASSDDLGGTQYF. DNA of the CDR3: TGTGCCAGCAGTGACGATCTCGGGGGTACGCAGTATTTT.

The chain uses TRBV6-5 and TRBJ1-1; 7 bases align to TRBD1. With V trimmed by 7 bases and J by 3 bases, 8 bases remained unmatched. The CDR3 runs 14 residues. Germline V CDR1 and CDR2: MNHEY, SVGAGI. The CDR3 reads CASNLDRDDTEAFF. CDR3 nucleotides: TGTGCCAGCAACTTAGACAGGGACGACACTGAAGCTTTCTTT.

This rearrangement joins TRBV16 to TRBJ2-1; 9 nucleotides agree with TRBD1. There are 15 residues in the CDR3. J gave up 6 bases and V 8 bases, and 11 bases lay outside the gene matches. Per the germline V gene, CDR1 is KGHSY and CDR2 is FQNENV. In DNA form, the CDR3 reads TGTGCCAGCGGTACACTGGGACAGGGTCGCAATGAGCAGTTCTTC. It translates to CASGTLGQGRNEQFF. Full variable domain (outside the CDR3, taken from reference TRBV16 and TRBJ2-1): GEEVAQTPKHLVRGEGQKAKLYCAPIKGHSYVFWYQQVLKNEFKFLISFQNENVFDETGMPKERFSAKCLPNSPCSLEIQATKLEDSAVYFCASGTLGQGRNEQFFGPGTRLTVL.

The chain recombines TRBV27 with TRBJ2-2; the match to TRBD2 covers 7 bases. Germline values: CDR1 MNHEY, CDR2 SMNVEV (reference sequence). The CDR3 is 15 amino acids. The V gene end was trimmed by 2 bases and the J gene end by 3 bases; junction bases not matched to a gene: 3. CDR3 region: CASSLGRGYTGELFF. Written as DNA, the CDR3 is TGTGCCAGCAGTTTAGGGCGGGGGTACACCGGGGAGCTGTTTTTT.

The rearrangement links TRBV10-3 to TRBJ2-7; D is possibly TRBD2 (5 bases). The V end lost 4 bases, the J end lost 7 bases, and 14 bases lay between the germline ends. CDR1 and CDR2 from the germline V gene are ENHRY and SYGVKD. CDR3 length: 13 amino acids. The CDR3 spells CAISGTGEWEQYF. In nucleotides, the CDR3 is TGTGCCATCAGTGGTACCGGGGAGTGGGAGCAGTACTTC.

The chain is built from TRBV19 and TRBJ2-5; TRBD1 is a possible D gene (6 bases). Trimming cost V 3 bases and J 4 bases, with 9 bases left between them. From germline, CDR1 is LNHDA and CDR2 SQIVND (reference sequence). The CDR3 has 13 residues. The CDR3, as DNA: TGTGCCAGTAGTATGCGCAGGGGAGAGACCCAGTACTTC. Amino acid sequence: CASSMRRGETQYF.

This chain joins TRBV6-5 and TRBJ1-6, with D unclear. Germline V gene data show CDR1 as MNHEY and CDR2 as SVGAGI. This CDR3 comprises 14 residues. Deletions cut 8 bases from V and 10 bases from J, with 18 bases between. The CDR3 protein is CASRREFSPSPLHF. The DNA of the CDR3 is TGTGCCAGCCGAAGAGAGTTTTCGCCATCACCCCTCCACTTT.

This clone was observed a few times. CDR3 sequence: CASSLRGTDTQYF. CDR3 nucleotide sequence: TGTGCCAGCAGCTTACGAGGCACAGATACGCAGTATTTT. V and J are TRBV11-3 and TRBJ2-3; D not certain. The CDR3 contains 13 residues. Germline V gene data show CDR1 as SGHNT and CDR2 as YENEEA. V was trimmed by 2 bases and J by 1 base, leaving 4 bases between them.